Listed here are 21 T cell receptor beta chains from one sample, sequenced in a study of cytomegalovirus exposure and HLA in healthy donors. The PCR employed 60 Vbeta primers together with 13 Jbeta primers. The data were produced by immunoSEQ multiplex PCR, yet TCRdb's version contains in-frame clones alone and is incomplete. This table holds 100,000 or so clones, roughly 70% found once. Sample: PBMCs. These TCRs come from a man in his fifties or sixties in good health and CMV-seronegative.

The chain couples TRBV11-2 to TRBJ1-6, with D hard to call. The CDR3 length is 15 residues. The V gene lost 4 bases and the J gene lost 9 bases, with 16 bases spanning the gap. Germline CDR1 SGHAT, CDR2 FQNNGV. The CDR3 nucleotides read TGTGCCAGCAGCTCCCACACCCGGGGTGGTTCACCCCTCCACTTT. This translates into CASSSHTRGGSPLHF.

In nucleotides, the CDR3 is TGTGCCAGCAGCTTACGGGTAACTCGCTCCTACGAGCAGTACTTC. Its translation: CASSLRVTRSYEQYF. The V and J genes are TRBV7-7 and TRBJ2-5; D call uncertain. The end of the DNA aligns better with TRBJ2-7, so the J call may be wrong. This CDR3 has 15 amino acids. Looked up from germline, CDR1 is SSHAT and CDR2 is FNYEAQ (reference sequence).

V and J are TRBV6-1 and TRBJ1-2, with D perhaps TRBD1 (6 bases). CDR3 length: 13 amino acids. V shed 3 bases and J shed 8 bases, with 13 bases lying between them. The germline V gene has CDR1 MNHNS and CDR2 SASEGT. CDR3 sequence reads: CASSEGRGLGYTF. The CDR3 coding sequence is TGTGCCAGCAGTGAGGGCAGGGGTTTAGGCTACACCTTC.

The rearrangement uses TRBV6-5 and TRBJ1-3, with D possibly TRBD1 on 5 matching bases. The CDR3 length is 14 residues. V was trimmed by 5 bases and J by 5 bases, leaving 13 bases between them. Germline CDR1 reads MNHEY; CDR2 reads SVGAGI. CDR3 DNA sequence: TGTGCCAGCAGTCCGGGGGGGGGAAGAAACACCATATATTTT. Translating it yields CASSPGGGRNTIYF.

This chain connects TRBV19 to TRBJ2-3; weak D call: TRBD2 (5 bases). The CDR3 totals 14 residues. Per germline, CDR1 LNHDA and CDR2 SQIVND (reference sequence). Trimming pared 5 bases from V and 4 bases from J, leaving 13 bases between. The CDR3 DNA follows: TGTGCCAGTAGTGTCCCGGGGAGATCAGATACGCAGTATTTT. Its translation is CASSVPGRSDTQYF.

About this clone itself: At one end the junction does not follow the germline gene, possibly because of a read error. The chain recombines TRBV7-9 with TRBJ1-4, with 7 positions matching TRBD1. The CDR3 totals 18 residues. Germline V gives CDR1 SEHNR, CDR2 FQNEAQ (reference sequence). In nucleotides, the CDR3 is TGTTCCAGCAGCTTGGAGGACCTAAAGACAGGGCCCAATGAAAAACTGTTTTTT. The encoded protein is CSSSLEDLKTGPNEKLFF.

For this clone: Germline and junction disagree at one end, which may indicate a read error. The CDR3 DNA follows: TGTTCCAGCAGCTTATCGGCCTACGAGCAGTACTTC. This encodes CSSSLSAYEQYF. The V call is TRBV7-9, the J call TRBJ2-7, with D hard to call. Germline lookup yields CDR1 SEHNR and CDR2 FQNEAQ (reference sequence). The CDR3 spans 12 residues.

This clone was detected a few times. This chain connects TRBV6-1 to TRBJ2-7; 7 positions match TRBD2. J was trimmed by 5 bases and V by 7 bases; bases with no gene match: 11. The germline gives CDR1 MNHNS, CDR2 SASEGT. There are 14 residues in the CDR3. The CDR3 coding sequence is TGTGCCAGCATCCAGAAGGGACTATGGAACGAGCAGTACTTC. Translating gives CASIQKGLWNEQYF.

The V and J genes are TRBV11-2 and TRBJ2-3; D gene unclear. Trimming left V 5 bases short and J 1 base short, with 16 bases between. The CDR3 is 16 amino acids. Germline CDR1 reads SGHAT; CDR2 reads FQNNGV. The CDR3 DNA reads as TGTGCCAGCAGCCGCAGGTCGGTCCTTGGCACAGATACGCAGTATTTT. Residues: CASSRRSVLGTDTQYF.

This clone appeared a single time. The gene calls are TRBV19 and TRBJ2-5; 7 bases line up with TRBD2. This CDR3 region has 14 residues. Germline trimming cut 11 bases from V and 5 bases from J; bases unmatched to any gene: 14. From germline, CDR1 is LNHDA and CDR2 SQIVND (reference sequence). The CDR3 region is CASGTNPRGETQYF. Here the CDR3 DNA reads TGTGCCTCTGGGACTAACCCCCGAGGTGAGACCCAGTACTTC.

The J gene is TRBJ1-5, the V gene TRBV5-1, with 8 bases aligning to TRBD1. V gave up 2 bases and J gave up 0 bases; unmatched junction bases: 7. The CDR3 has 17 residues. The germline gives CDR1 SGHRS, CDR2 YFSETQ. CDR3 sequence (DNA): TGCGCCAGCAGCTTAACAGGGGGTCAATATAGCAATCAGCCCCAGCATTTT. Amino acids: CASSLTGGQYSNQPQHF.

V and J are TRBV15 and TRBJ2-3; D unclear. The CDR3 has 13 residues. From germline, CDR1 is LNHNV and CDR2 YYDKDF (reference sequence). Trimming removed 0 bases from V and 6 bases from J, with 7 bases in between. For the CDR3, the DNA is TGTGCCACCAGCAGAGATTTAGCCGATACGCAGTATTTT. Translating it yields CATSRDLADTQYF.

The sample holds one count of this clone. In DNA, the CDR3 is TGCGCCAGCAGCGGTACGGGACAGAGTCTTCTTGAGGGCTACACCTTC. Its protein is CASSGTGQSLLEGYTF. The chain uses TRBV5-1 and TRBJ1-2; TRBD1 aligns across 7 bases. The CDR3 has 16 amino acids. The trim removed 4 bases at V and 8 bases at J, leaving 17 bases unmatched. Germline CDR1 SGHRS, CDR2 YFSETQ.

The chain links TRBV5-4 to TRBJ2-1, with D possibly matching TRBD2 (5 bases). Trimming shortened V by 1 base and J by 3 bases, and 11 bases separated the two germline ends. Germline V gives CDR1 SGHNT, CDR2 YYREEE (reference sequence). The CDR3 contains 15 residues. The CDR3 DNA reads TGTGCCAGCAGCTTGAGTCCAGCGGACTACAATGAGCAGTTCTTC. Amino acids: CASSLSPADYNEQFF.

The chain has TRBV9 and TRBJ2-3; 13 nucleotides agree with TRBD2. The germline V gene has CDR1 SGDLS and CDR2 YYNGEE. The V and J ends lost 3 bases and 2 bases, in that order; junction bases with no gene match: 3. The CDR3 spans 16 residues. The CDR3 region has the DNA TGTGCCAGCAGCGCTACTAGCGGGGGGGACACAGATACGCAGTATTTT. Translated, it gives CASSATSGGDTDTQYF.

This clone has just a few counts. This sequence joins TRBV7-3 and TRBJ2-6; D gene unclear. Germline CDR1 reads SGHTA; CDR2 reads FQGTGA. V was trimmed by 8 bases and J by 4 bases, leaving 9 bases between them. The CDR3 has 13 amino acids. CDR3 sequence (DNA): TGTGCCAGCGCGCTAGGCGGGGCCAACGTCCTGACTTTC. Protein: CASALGGANVLTF. Looking up the rest from reference TRBV7-3 and TRBJ2-6 gives the full variable domain: GAGVSQTPSNKVTEKGKYVELRCDPISGHTALYWYRQSLGQGPEFLIYFQGTGAADDSGLPNDRFFAVRPEGSVSTLKIQRTERGDSAVYLCASALGGANVLTFGAGSRLTVL.

The rearrangement uses TRBV5-8 and TRBJ2-1; TRBD2 agrees at 8 bases. The CDR3 has 16 amino acids. V shed 4 bases and J 2 bases; nucleotides not matched to a gene: 8. Germline lookup yields CDR1 SGHTS and CDR2 YDEGEE. In nucleotides, the CDR3 is TGTGCCAGCAGCGACGCTATAGCGGGAACCTACAATGAGCAGTTCTTC. This encodes CASSDAIAGTYNEQFF. Full variable domain (rest looked up from reference TRBV5-8 and TRBJ2-1): EAGVTQSPTHLIKTRGQQATLRCSPISGHTSVYWYQQALGLGLQFLLWYDEGEERNRGNFPPRFSGRQFPNYSSELNVNALELEDSALYLCASSDAIAGTYNEQFFGPGTRLTVL.

This clone was observed once. The V gene is TRBV5-1, the J gene TRBJ2-5; TRBD1 agrees at 8 bases. The tail of the sequence fits TRBJ2-7 better, so the J call may be wrong. The CDR3 sequence is 15 residues long. Germline CDR1 reads SGHRS; CDR2 reads YFSETQ. CDR3 in DNA: TGCGCCAGCAGCTTGCTCTCGGGACAGGACGTCGAGCAGTACTTC. This sequence encodes CASSLLSGQDVEQYF.

This chain connects TRBV7-6 to TRBJ2-2; D is uncertain. The CDR3 extends over 12 amino acids. The V and J ends lost 5 bases and 6 bases respectively, with 7 bases between them. Looked up from germline, CDR1 is SGHVS and CDR2 is FNYEAQ. CDR3 sequence (DNA): TGTGCCAGCAGCCAACAGTCCGGGGAGCTGTTTTTT. Encoded protein: CASSQQSGELFF.

The CDR3 loop is CAWSLPGNQPQHF. The CDR3 region has the DNA TGTGCCTGGAGTCTTCCGGGGAATCAGCCCCAGCATTTT. The rearrangement uses TRBV30 and TRBJ1-5; D not resolved. This CDR3 region has 13 residues. CDR1 is GTSNPN and CDR2 is SVGIG in the germline V gene (reference sequence). V was trimmed by 2 bases and J by 4 bases, leaving 9 bases between them. Supplemented by reference TRBV30 and TRBJ1-5, the full variable domain reads SQTIHQWPATLVQPVGSPLSLECTVEGTSNPNLYWYRQAAGRGLQLLFYSVGIGQISSEVPQNLSASRPQDRQFILSSKKLLLSDSGFYLCAWSLPGNQPQHFGDGTRLSIL.

The chain has TRBV19 and TRBJ2-1; 13 nucleotides agree with TRBD2. V shed 10 bases, J shed 7 bases, and the junction held 13 bases outside the gene matches. CDR1 and CDR2 from the germline V gene are LNHDA and SQIVND (reference sequence). The CDR3 length is 16 residues. DNA of the CDR3: TGTGCCACCAAGGCACTAGCGGGAGGGCCAGGGAATGAGCAGTTCTTC. Protein sequence: CATKALAGGPGNEQFF.